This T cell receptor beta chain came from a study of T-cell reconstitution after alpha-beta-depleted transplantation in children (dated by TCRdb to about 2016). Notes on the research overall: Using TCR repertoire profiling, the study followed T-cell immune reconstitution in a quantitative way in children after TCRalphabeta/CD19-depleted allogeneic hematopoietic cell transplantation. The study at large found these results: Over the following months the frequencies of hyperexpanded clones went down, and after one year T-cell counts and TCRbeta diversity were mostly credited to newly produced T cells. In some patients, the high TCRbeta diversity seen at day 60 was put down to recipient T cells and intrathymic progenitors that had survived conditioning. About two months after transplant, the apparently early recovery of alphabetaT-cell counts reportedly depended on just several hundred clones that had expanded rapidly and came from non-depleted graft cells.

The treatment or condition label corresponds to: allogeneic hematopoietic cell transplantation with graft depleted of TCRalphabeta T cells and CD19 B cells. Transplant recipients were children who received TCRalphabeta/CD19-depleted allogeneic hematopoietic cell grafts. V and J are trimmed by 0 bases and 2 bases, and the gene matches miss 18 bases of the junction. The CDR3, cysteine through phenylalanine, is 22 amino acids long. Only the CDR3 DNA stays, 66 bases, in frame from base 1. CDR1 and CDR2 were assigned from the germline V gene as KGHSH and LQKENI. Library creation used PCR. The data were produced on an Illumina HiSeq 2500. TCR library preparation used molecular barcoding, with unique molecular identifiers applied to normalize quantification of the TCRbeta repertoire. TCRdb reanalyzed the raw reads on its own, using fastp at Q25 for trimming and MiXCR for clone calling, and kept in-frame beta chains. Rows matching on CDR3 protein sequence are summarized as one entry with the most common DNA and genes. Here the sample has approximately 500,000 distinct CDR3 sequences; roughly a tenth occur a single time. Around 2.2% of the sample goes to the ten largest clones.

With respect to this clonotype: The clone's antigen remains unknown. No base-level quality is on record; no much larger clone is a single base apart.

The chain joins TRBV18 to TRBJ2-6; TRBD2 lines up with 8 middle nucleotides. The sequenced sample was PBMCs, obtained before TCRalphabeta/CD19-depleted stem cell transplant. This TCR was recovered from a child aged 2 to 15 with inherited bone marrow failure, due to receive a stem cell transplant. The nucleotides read TGTGCCAGCTCACCACCTCATATGCGAGCGGGAGCTCCTGTTCCTGGGGCCAACGTCCTGACTTTC. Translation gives CASSPPHMRAGAPVPGANVLTF.